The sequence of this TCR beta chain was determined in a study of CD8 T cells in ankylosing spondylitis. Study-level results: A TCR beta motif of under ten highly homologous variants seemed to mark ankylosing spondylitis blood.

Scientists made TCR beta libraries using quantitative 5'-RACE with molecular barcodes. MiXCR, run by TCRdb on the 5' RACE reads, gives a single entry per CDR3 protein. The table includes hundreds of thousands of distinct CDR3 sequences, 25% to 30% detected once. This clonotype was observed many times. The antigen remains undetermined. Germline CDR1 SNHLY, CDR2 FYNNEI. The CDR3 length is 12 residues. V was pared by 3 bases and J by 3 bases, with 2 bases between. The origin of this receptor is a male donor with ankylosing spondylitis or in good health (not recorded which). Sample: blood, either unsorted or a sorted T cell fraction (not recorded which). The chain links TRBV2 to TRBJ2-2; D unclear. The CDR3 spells CASSDDTGELFF. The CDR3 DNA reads TGTGCCAGCAGTGACGACACCGGGGAGCTGTTTTTT.